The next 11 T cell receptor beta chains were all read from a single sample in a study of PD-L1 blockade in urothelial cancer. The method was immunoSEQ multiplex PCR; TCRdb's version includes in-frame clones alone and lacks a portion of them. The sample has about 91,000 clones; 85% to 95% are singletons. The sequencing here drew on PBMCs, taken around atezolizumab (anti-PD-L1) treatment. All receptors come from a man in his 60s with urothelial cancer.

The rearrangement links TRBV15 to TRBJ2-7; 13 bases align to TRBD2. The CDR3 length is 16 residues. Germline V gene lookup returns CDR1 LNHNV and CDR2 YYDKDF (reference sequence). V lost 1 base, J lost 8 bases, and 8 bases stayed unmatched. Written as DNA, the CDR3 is TGTGCCACCAGCAGAGCACCGGGACTAGCGGGGACCCAGCAGTACTTC. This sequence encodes CATSRAPGLAGTQQYF.

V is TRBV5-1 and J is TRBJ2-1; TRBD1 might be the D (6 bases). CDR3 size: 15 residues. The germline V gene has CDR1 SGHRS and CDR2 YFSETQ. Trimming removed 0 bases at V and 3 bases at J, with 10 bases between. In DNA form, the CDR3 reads TGCGCCAGCAGCTTGGCAGGGGTAAACTACAATGAGCAGTTCTTC. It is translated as CASSLAGVNYNEQFF.

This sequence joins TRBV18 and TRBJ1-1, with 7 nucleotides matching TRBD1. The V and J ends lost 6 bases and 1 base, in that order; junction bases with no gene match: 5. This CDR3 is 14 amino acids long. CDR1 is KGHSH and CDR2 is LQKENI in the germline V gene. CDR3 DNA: TGTGCCAGCTCCCTCAGGACAGGGAACACTGAAGCTTTCTTT. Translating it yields CASSLRTGNTEAFF.

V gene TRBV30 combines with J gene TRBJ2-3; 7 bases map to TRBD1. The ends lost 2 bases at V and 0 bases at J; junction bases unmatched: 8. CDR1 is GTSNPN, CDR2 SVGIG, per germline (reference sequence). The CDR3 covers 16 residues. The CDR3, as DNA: TGTGCCTGGAGTCTGGGACAGTTCCCTAGCACAGATACGCAGTATTTT. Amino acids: CAWSLGQFPSTDTQYF.

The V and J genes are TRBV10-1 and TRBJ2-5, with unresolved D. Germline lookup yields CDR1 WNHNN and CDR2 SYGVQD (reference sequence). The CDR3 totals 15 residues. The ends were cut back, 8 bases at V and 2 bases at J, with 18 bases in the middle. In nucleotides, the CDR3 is TGCGCCAGCGACCCCCCTCGGGTGGAACAAGAGACCCAGTACTTC. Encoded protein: CASDPPRVEQETQYF.

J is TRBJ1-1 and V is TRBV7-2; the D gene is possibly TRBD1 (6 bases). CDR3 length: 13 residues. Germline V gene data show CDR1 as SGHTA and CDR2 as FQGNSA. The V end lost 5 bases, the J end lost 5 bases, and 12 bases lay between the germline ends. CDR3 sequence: CASSTLTGTEAFF. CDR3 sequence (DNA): TGTGCCAGCAGCACGCTCACAGGGACTGAAGCTTTCTTT.

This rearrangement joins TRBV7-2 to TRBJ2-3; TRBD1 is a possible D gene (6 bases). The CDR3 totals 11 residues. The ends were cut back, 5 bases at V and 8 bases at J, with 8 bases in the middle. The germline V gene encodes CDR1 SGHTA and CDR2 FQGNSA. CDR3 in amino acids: CASSNRATQYF. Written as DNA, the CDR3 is TGTGCCAGCAGCAACAGGGCTACGCAGTATTTT.

CDR3 loop: CATATGGLYSGANVLTF. CDR3 DNA sequence: TGTGCCACCGCGACAGGGGGCTTGTACTCTGGGGCCAACGTCCTGACTTTC. The V call is TRBV9, the J call TRBJ2-6; TRBD1 matches at 10 bases. The CDR3 has 17 amino acids. The germline V gene has CDR1 SGDLS and CDR2 YYNGEE. V lost 9 bases and J lost 0; bases outside the gene matches: 9.

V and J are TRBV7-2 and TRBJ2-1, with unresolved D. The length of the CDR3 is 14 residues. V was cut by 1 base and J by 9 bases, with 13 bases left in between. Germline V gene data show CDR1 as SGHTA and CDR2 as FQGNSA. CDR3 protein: CASSLVPSLVEQFF. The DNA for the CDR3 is TGTGCCAGCAGCTTAGTCCCTAGTCTGGTTGAGCAGTTCTTC.

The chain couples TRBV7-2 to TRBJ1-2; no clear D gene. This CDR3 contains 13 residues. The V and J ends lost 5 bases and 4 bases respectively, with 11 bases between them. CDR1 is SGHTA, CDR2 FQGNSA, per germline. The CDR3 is CASSQTESYGYTF. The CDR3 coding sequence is TGTGCCAGCAGCCAAACAGAATCCTATGGCTACACCTTC.

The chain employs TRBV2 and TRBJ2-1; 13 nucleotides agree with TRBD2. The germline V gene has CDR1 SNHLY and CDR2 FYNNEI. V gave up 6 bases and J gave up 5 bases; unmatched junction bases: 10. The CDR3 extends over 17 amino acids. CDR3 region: CASRRRTGLAGHNEQFF. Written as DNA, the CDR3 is TGTGCCAGCAGGAGACGTACGGGACTAGCGGGACACAATGAGCAGTTCTTC.